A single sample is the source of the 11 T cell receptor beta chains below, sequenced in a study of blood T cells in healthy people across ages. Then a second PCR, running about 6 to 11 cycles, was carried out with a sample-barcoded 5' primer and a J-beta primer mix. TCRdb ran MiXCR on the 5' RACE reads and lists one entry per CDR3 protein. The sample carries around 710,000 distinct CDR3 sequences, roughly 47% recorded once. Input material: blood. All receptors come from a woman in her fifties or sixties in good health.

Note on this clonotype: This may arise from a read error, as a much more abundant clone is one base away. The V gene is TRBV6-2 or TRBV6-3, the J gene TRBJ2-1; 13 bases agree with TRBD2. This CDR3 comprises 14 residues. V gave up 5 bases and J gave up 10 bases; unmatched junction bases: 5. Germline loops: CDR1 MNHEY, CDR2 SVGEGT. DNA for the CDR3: TGTGCCAGCAGTGGGACTAGCGGGACCTACGAGCAGTTCTTC. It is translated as CASSGTSGTYEQFF.

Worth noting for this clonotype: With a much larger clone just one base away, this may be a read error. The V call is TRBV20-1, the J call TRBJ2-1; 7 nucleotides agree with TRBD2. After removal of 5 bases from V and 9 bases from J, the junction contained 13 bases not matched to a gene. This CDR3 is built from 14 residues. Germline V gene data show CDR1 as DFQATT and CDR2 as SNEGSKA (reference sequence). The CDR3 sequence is CSAGLGGNGGEQFF. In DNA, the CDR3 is TGCAGTGCTGGACTGGGGGGGAACGGGGGTGAGCAGTTCTTC.

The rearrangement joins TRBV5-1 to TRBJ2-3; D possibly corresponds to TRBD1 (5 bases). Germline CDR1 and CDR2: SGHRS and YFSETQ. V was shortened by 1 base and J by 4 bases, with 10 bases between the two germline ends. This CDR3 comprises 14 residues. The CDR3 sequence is CASSLSQGSDTQYF. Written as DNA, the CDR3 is TGCGCCAGCAGCTTGAGCCAGGGTTCAGATACGCAGTATTTT.

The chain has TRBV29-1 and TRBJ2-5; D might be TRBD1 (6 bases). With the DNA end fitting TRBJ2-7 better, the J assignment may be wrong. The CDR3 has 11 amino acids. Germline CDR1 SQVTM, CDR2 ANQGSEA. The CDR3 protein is CSVAAGDEQYF. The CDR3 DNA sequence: TGCAGCGTCGCAGCAGGGGACGAGCAGTACTTC.

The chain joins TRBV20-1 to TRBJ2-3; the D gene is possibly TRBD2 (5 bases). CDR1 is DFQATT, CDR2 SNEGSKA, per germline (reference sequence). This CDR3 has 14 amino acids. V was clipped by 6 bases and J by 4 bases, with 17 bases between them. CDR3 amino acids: CSAPSSPRSDTQYF. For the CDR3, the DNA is TGCAGTGCACCATCTAGCCCGAGGTCAGATACGCAGTATTTT.

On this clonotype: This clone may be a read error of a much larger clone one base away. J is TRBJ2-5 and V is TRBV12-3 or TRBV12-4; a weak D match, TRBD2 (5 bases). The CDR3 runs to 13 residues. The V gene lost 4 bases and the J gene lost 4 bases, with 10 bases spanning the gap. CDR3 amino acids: CASSCAGGETQYF. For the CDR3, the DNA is TGTGCCAGCAGTTGCGCAGGAGGAGAGACCCAGTACTTC.

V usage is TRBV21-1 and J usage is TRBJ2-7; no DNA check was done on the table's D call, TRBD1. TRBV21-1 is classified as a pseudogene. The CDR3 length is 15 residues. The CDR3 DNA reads TGTGCCAGCAGCAAGCTGAGAGGGGTCTACAATGAGCAGTACTTC. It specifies CASSKLRGVYNEQYF.

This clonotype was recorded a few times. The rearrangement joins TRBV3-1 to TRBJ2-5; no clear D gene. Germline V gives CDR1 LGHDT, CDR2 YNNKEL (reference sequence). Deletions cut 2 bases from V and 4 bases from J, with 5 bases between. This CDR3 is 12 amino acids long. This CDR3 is CASSQMGETQYF. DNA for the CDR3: TGTGCCAGCAGCCAAATGGGAGAGACCCAGTACTTC.

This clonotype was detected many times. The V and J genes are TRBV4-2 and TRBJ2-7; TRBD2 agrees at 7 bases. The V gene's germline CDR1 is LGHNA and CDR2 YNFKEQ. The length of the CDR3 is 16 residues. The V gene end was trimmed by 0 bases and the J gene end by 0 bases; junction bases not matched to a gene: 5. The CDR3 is CASSQDPSGHSYEQYF. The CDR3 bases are TGTGCCAGCAGCCAAGACCCTAGCGGACACTCCTACGAGCAGTACTTC.

For the CDR3, the DNA is TGTGCCACCAGTGTGAACCCGGTTCAAACACGGGGGGAGCAGTTCTTC. It translates to CATSVNPVQTRGEQFF. The V call is TRBV24-1, the J call TRBJ2-1; perhaps TRBD2 as D (6 bases). Germline CDR1 KGHDR, CDR2 SFDVKD. The V end lost 5 bases, the J end lost 10 bases, and 23 bases lay between the germline ends. The length of the CDR3 is 16 residues.

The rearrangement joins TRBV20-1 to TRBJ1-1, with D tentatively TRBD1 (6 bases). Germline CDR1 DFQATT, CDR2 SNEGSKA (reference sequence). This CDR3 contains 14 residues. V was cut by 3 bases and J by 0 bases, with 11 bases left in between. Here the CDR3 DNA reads TGCAGTGCTAGGGGCACAGGGCTGAACACTGAAGCTTTCTTT. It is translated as CSARGTGLNTEAFF.